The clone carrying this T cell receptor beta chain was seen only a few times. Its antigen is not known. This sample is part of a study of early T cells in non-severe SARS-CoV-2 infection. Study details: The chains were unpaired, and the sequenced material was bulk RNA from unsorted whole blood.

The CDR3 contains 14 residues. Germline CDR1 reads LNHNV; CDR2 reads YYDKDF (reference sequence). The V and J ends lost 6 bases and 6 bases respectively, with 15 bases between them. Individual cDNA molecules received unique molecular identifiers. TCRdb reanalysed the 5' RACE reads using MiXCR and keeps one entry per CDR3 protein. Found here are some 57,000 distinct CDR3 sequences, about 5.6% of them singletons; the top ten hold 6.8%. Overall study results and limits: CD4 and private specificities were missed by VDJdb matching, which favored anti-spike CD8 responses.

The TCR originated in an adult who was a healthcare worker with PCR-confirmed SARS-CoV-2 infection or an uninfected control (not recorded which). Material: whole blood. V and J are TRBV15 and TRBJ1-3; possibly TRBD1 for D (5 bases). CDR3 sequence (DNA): TGTGCCACCAGAGGGGCAGGGTCAGAAAACACCATATATTTT. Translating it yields CATRGAGSENTIYF. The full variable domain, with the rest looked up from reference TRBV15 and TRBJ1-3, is DAMVIQNPRYQVTQFGKPVTLSCSQTLNHNVMYWYQQKSSQAPKLLFHYYDKDFNNEADTPDNFQSRRPNTSFCFLDIRSPGLGDTAMYLCATRGAGSENTIYFGEGSWLTVV.